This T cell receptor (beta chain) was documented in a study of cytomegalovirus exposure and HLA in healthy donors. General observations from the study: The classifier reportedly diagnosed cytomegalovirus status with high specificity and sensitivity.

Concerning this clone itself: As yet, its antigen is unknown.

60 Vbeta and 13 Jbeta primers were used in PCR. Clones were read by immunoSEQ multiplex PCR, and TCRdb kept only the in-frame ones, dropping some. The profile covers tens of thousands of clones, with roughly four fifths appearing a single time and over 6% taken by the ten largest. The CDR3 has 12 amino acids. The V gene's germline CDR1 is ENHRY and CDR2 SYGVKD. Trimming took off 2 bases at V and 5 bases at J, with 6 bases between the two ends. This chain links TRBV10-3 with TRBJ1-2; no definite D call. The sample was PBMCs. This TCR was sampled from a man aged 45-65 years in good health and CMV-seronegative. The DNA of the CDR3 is TGTGCCATCAGTGAGACACGTTATGGCTACACCTTC. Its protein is CAISETRYGYTF.